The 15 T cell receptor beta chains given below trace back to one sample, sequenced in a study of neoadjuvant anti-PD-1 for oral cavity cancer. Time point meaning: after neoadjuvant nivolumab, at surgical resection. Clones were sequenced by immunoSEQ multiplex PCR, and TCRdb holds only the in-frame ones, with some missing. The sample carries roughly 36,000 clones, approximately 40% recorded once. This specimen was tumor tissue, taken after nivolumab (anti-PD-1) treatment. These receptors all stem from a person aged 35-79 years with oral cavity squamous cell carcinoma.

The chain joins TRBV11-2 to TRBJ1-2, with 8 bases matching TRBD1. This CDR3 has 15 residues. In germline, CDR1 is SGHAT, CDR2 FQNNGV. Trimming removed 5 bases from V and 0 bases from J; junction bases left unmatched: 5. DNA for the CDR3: TGTGCCAGCAGCCGGACAGGGTCCGCTAACTATGGCTACACCTTC. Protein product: CASSRTGSANYGYTF.

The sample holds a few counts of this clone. The CDR3 DNA sequence: TGCAGCGTTGAATCGCGCAGGGGGGCCGAAAAACTGTTTTTT. Translated: CSVESRRGAEKLFF. This chain connects TRBV29-1 to TRBJ1-4; TRBD1 aligns across 7 bases. The germline V gene encodes CDR1 SQVTM and CDR2 ANQGSEA. The CDR3 extends over 14 amino acids. Trimming removed 2 bases from V and 8 bases from J; junction bases left unmatched: 8.

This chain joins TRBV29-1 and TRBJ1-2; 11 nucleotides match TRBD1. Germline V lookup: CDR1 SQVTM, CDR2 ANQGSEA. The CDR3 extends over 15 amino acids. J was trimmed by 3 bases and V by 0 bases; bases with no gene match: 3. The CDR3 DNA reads TGCAGCGTTGAAGATTGGGACAGGGGGGACTATGGCTACACCTTC. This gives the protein CSVEDWDRGDYGYTF.

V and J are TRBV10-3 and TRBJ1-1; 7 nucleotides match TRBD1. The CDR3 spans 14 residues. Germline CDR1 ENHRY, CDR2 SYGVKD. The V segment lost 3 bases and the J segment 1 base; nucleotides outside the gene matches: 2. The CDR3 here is CAISDQGGNTEAFF. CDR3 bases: TGTGCCATCAGTGATCAGGGGGGGAACACTGAAGCTTTCTTT.

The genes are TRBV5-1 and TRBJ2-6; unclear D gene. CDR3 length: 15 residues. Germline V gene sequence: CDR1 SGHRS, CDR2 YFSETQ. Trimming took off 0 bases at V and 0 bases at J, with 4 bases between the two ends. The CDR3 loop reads CASSLVFSGANVLTF. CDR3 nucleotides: TGCGCCAGCAGCTTGGTTTTCTCTGGGGCCAACGTCCTGACTTTC.

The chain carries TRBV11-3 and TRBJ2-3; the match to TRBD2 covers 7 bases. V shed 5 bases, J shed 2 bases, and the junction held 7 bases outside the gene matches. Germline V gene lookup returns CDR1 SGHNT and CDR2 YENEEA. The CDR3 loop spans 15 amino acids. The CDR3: CASSPAGSLTDTQYF. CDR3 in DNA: TGTGCCAGCAGCCCAGCGGGGAGCCTCACAGATACGCAGTATTTT.

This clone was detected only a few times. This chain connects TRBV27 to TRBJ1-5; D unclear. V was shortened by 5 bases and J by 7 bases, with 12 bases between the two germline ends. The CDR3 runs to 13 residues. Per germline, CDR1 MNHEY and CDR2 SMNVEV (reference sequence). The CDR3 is CASSVDLLQPQHF. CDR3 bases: TGTGCCAGCAGTGTAGACCTCCTCCAGCCCCAGCATTTT.

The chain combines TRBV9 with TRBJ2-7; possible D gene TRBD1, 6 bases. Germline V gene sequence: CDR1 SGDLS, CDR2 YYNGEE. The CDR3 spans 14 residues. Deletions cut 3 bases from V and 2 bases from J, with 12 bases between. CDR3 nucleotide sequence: TGTGCCAGCAGCGATCGGGACACCCCCTACGAGCAGTACTTC. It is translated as CASSDRDTPYEQYF.

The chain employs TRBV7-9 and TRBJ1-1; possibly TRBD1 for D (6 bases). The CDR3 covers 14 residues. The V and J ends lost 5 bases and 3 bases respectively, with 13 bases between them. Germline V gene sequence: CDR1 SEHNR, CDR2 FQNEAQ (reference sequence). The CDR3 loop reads CASSLQGSDTEAFF. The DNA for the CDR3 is TGTGCCAGCAGCCTACAGGGATCCGACACTGAAGCTTTCTTT.

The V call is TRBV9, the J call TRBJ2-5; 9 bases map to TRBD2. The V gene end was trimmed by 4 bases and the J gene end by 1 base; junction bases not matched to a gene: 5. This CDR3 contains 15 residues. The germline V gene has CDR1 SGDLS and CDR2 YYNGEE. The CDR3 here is CASSKVAGAQETQYF. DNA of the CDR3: TGTGCCAGCAGCAAAGTAGCGGGGGCCCAAGAGACCCAGTACTTC.

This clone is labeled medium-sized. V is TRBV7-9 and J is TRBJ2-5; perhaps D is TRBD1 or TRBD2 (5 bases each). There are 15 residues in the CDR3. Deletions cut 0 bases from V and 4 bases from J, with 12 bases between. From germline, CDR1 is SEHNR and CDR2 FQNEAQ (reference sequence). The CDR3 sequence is CASSLATRGRETQYF. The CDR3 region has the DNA TGTGCCAGCAGCTTAGCGACGAGGGGCCGAGAGACCCAGTACTTC.

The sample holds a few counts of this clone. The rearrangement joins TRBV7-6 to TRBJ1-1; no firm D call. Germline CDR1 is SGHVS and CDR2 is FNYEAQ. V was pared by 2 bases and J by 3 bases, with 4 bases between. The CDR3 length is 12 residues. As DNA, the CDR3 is TGTGCCAGCAGCTTACCGGACACTGAAGCTTTCTTT. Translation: CASSLPDTEAFF.

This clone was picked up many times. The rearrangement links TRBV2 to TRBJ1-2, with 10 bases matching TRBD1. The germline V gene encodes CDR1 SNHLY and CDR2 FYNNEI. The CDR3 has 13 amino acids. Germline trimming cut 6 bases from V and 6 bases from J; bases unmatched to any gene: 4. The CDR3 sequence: CASSPGQGHGYTF. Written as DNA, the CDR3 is TGTGCCAGCAGCCCGGGACAGGGGCATGGCTACACCTTC.

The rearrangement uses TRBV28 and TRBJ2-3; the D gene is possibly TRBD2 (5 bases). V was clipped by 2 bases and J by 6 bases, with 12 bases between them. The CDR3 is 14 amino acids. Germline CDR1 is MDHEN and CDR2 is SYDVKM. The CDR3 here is CASSLEWLADTQYF. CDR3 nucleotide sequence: TGTGCCAGCAGTTTAGAGTGGCTAGCTGATACGCAGTATTTT.

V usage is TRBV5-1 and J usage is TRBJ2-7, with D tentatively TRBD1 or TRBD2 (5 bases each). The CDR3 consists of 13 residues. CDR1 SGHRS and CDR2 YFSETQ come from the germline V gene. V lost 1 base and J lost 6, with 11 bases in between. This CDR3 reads CASSLSERGEQYF. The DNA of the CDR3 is TGCGCCAGCAGCTTGAGTGAGAGGGGCGAGCAGTACTTC.